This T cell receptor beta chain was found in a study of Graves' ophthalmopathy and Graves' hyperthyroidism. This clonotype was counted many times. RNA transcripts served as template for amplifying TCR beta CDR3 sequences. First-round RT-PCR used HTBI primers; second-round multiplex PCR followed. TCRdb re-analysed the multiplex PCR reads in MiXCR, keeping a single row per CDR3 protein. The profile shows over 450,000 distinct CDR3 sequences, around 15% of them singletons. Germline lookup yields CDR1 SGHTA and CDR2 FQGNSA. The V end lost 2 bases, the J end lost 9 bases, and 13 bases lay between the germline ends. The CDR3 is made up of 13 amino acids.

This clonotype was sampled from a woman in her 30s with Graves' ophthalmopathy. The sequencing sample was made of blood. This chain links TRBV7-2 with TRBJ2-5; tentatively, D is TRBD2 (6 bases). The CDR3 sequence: CASSLTGRSPQYF. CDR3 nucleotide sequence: TGTGCCAGCAGCTTAACTGGGAGGTCGCCCCAGTACTTC.